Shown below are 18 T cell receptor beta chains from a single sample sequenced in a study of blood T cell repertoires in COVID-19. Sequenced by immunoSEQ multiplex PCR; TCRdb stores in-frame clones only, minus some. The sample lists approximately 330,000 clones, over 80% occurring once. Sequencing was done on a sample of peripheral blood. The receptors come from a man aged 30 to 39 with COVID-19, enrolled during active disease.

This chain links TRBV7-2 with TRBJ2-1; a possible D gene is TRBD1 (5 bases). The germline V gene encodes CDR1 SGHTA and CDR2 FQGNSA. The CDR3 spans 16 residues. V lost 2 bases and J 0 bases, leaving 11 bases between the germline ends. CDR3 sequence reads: CASSLTRGSSYNEQFF. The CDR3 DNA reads TGTGCCAGCAGCTTAACAAGGGGAAGCTCCTACAATGAGCAGTTCTTC.

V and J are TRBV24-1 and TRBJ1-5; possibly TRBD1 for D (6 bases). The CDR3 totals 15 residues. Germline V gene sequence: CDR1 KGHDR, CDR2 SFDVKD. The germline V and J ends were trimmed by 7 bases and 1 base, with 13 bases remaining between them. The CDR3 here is CATRIRGESNQPQHF. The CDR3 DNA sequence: TGTGCCACCAGGATCAGGGGCGAGAGCAATCAGCCCCAGCATTTT.

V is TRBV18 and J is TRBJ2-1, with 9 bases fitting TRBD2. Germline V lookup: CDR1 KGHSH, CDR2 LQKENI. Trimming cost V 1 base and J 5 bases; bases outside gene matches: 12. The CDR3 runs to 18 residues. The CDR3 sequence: CASSPLIIGLAGHNEQFF. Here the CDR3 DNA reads TGTGCCAGCTCACCACTCATTATAGGTCTAGCGGGGCACAATGAGCAGTTCTTC.

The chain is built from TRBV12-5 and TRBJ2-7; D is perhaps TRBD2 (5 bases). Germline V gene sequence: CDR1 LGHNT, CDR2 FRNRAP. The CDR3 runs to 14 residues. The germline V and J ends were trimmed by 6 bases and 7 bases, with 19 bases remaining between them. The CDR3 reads CASGSGPLRGEQYF. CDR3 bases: TGTGCTAGTGGCAGCGGACCGCTTCGGGGAGAGCAGTACTTC.

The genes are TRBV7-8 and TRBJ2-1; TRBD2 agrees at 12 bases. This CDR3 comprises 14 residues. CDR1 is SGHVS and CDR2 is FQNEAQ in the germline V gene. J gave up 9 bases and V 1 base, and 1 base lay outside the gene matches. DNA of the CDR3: TGTGCCAGCAGCTTAGGACTAGCGGGAGTTGAGCAGTTCTTC. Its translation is CASSLGLAGVEQFF.

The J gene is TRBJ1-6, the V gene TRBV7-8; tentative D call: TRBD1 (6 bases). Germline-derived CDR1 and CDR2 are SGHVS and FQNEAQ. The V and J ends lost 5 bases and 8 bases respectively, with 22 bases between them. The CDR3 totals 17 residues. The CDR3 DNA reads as TGTGCCAGCAGCCCTAGACGGTTAGGGGGGGCAGATTCACCCCTCCACTTT. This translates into CASSPRRLGGADSPLHF. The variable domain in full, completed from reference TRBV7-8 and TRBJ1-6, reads GAGVSQSPRYKVAKRGQDVALRCDPISGHVSLFWYQQALGQGPEFLTYFQNEAQLDKSGLPSDRFFAERPEGSVSTLKIQRTQQEDSAVYLCASSPRRLGGADSPLHFGNGTRLTVT.

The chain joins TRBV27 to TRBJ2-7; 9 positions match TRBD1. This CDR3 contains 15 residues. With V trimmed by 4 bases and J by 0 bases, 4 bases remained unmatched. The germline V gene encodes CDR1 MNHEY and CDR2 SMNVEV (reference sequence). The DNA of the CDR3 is TGTGCCAGCAGTTCGGGACAGGGCAGCTCCTACGAGCAGTACTTC. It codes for CASSSGQGSSYEQYF.

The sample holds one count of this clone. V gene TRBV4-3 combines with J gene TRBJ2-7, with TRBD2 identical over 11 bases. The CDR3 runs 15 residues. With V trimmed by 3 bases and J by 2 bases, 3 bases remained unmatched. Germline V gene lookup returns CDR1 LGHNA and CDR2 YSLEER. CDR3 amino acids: CASSHIAGGPYEQYF. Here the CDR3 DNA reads TGCGCCAGCAGCCATATAGCGGGGGGGCCCTACGAGCAGTACTTC.

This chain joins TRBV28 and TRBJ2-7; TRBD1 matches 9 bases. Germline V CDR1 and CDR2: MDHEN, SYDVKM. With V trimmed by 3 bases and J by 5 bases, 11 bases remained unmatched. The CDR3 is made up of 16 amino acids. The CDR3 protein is CASSFLAGQGRHEQYF. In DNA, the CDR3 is TGTGCCAGCAGTTTTTTGGCGGGACAGGGCCGTCACGAGCAGTACTTC.

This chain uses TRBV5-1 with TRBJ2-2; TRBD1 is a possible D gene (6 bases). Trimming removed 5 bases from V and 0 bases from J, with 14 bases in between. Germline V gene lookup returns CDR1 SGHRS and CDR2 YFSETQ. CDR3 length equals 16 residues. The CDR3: CASRKPGQSNTGELFF. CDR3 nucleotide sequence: TGCGCCAGCAGAAAACCGGGACAATCGAACACCGGGGAGCTGTTTTTT.

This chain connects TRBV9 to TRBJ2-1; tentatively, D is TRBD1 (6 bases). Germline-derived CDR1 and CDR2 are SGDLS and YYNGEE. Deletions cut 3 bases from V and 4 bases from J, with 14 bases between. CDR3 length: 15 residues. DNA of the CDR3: TGTGCCAGCAGCGAAAGGACAGTCAATTACAATGAGCAGTTCTTC. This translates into CASSERTVNYNEQFF.

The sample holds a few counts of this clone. The CDR3 bases are TGTGCCAGCAGCTTAGGGGAAGGGGCTTATCAGCCCCAGCATTTT. Translation: CASSLGEGAYQPQHF. The J gene is TRBJ1-5, the V gene TRBV7-9, with D perhaps TRBD1 (5 bases). CDR1 and CDR2 from the germline V gene are SEHNR and FQNEAQ (reference sequence). The CDR3 totals 15 residues. V lost 1 base and J lost 5, with 12 bases in between. The whole variable domain, remainder taken from reference TRBV7-9 and TRBJ1-5, is DTGVSQNPRHKITKRGQNVTFRCDPISEHNRLYWYRQTLGQGPEFLTYFQNEAQLEKSRLLSDRFSAERPKGSFSTLEIQRTEQGDSAMYLCASSLGEGAYQPQHFGDGTRLSIL.

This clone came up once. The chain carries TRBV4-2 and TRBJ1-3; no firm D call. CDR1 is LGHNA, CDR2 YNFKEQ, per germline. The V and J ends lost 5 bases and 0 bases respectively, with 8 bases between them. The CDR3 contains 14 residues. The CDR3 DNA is TGTGCCAGCAGCACCGAGAGCTCTGGAAACACCATATATTTT. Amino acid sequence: CASSTESSGNTIYF.

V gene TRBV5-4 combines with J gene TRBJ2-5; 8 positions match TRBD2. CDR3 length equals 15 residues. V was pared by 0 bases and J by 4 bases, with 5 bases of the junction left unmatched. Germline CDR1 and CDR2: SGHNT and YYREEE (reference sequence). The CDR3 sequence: CASSLGREGSETQYF. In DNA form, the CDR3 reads TGTGCCAGCAGCTTGGGACGGGAGGGTTCAGAGACCCAGTACTTC.

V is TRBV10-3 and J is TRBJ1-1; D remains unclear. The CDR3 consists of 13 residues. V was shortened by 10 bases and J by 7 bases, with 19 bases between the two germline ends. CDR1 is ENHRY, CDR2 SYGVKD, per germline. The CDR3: CASRRRIDREAFF. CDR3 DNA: TGTGCCAGCCGGCGGCGCATAGACCGTGAAGCTTTCTTT.

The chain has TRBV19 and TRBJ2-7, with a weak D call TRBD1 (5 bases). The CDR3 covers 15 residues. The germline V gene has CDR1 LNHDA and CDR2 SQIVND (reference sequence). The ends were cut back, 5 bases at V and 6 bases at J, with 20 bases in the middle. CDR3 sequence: CASSSGDSKQFEQYF. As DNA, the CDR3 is TGTGCCAGTAGTTCAGGAGACAGTAAGCAGTTCGAGCAGTACTTC.

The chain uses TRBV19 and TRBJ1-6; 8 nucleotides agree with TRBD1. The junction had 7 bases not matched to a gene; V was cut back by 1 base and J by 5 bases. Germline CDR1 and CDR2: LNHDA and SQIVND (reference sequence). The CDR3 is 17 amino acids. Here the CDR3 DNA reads TGTGCCAGTAGTATAGGGGACGACAGGGGTCATAATTCACCCCTCCACTTT. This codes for CASSIGDDRGHNSPLHF.

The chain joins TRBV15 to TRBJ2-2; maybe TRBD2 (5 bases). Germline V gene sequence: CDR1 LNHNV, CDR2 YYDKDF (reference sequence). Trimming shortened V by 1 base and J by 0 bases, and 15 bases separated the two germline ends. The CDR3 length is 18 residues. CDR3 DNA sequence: TGTGCCACCAGCAGAGTAGGGCTAGCTGGGTCGAACACCGGGGAGCTGTTTTTT. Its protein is CATSRVGLAGSNTGELFF.